Shown below are 3 T cell receptor beta chains from a single sample sequenced in a study of monozygotic twins with inflammatory bowel disease. TCRdb reprocessed the 5' RACE reads, with one entry per CDR3 protein and no DNA. With 400,000 to 500,000 distinct CDR3 sequences in the sample, the ten largest clones hold under 3%. Sample: blood. These TCRs come from a human donor with ulcerative colitis or Crohn's disease, or a healthy co-twin of an affected twin (not recorded which).

V gene TRBV29-1 combines with J gene TRBJ1-1; TCRdb outputs TRBD1, but without DNA this stays unchecked. CDR3 length equals 13 residues. Looked up from germline, CDR1 is SQVTM and CDR2 is ANQGSEA. CDR3 loop: CSARTGRGTEAFF.

This chain joins TRBV3-1 and TRBJ2-2; TCRdb's D gene call, TRBD1, goes unchecked for lack of DNA. Germline values: CDR1 LGHDT, CDR2 YNNKEL (reference sequence). CDR3 length: 15 amino acids. CDR3 region: CASSQALLSTGELFF.

The V gene is TRBV4-2, the J gene TRBJ2-7; as DNA is missing, the TRBD1 call by TCRdb cannot be tested. CDR3 length: 14 residues. CDR1 is LGHNA and CDR2 is YNFKEQ in the germline V gene. The CDR3 reads CASSQVGQGDEQYF.